Listed below are T cell receptor beta chains from one sample, sequenced in a study of PD-1 blockade in classical Hodgkin lymphoma. Profiled with immunoSEQ multiplex PCR; TCRdb holds only in-frame clones, not every one. Of 100,000 or so clones in the sample, roughly 87% were seen once. The specimen comprised peripheral blood mononuclear cells (PBMCs), sampled before the fourth cycle of nivolumab. Source of these receptors: a human donor with classical Hodgkin lymphoma. CDR3s include the opening cysteine and the closing phenylalanine or tryptophan. Fields, in order: D gene, V gene, clone size, J gene, CDR3 DNA, CDR3 protein. A D gene is named only where the DNA matches it firmly. The size entry is marked missing in some rows and otherwise reads once, few, many or a size class.

d_call: -; v_call: TRBV4-1; clone_size: -; j_call: TRBJ2-5; cdr3_nt: TGCGCCAGCAGCCAAAGATATTTAGAAAAAGAGACCCAGTACTTC; cdr3_aa: CASSQRYLEKETQYF
d_call: -; v_call: TRBV5-1; clone_size: -; j_call: TRBJ2-1; cdr3_nt: TGCGCCAGCAGCCAGGACGGGCCCCAATACAATGAGCAGTTCTTC; cdr3_aa: CASSQDGPQYNEQFF
d_call: -; v_call: TRBV4-3; clone_size: -; j_call: TRBJ2-5; cdr3_nt: TGCGCCAGCAGCCAGTCCTCTCGGACCAGAGGGGAGACCCAGTACTTC; cdr3_aa: CASSQSSRTRGETQYF
d_call: -; v_call: TRBV15; clone_size: -; j_call: TRBJ1-1; cdr3_nt: TGTGCCACCAGCAGAGATAAGAATTCAGGGAGAGACACTGAAGCTTTCTTT; cdr3_aa: CATSRDKNSGRDTEAFF
d_call: TRBD1; v_call: TRBV28; clone_size: -; j_call: TRBJ1-5; cdr3_nt: TGTGCCAGCAGTTTATATGGGACAGGGGGCAACAGCAATCAGCCCCAGCATTTT; cdr3_aa: CASSLYGTGGNSNQPQHF
d_call: -; v_call: TRBV28; clone_size: -; j_call: TRBJ1-1; cdr3_nt: TGTGCCAGCAGTTTTCGGCAGGGGCCCCGTAAGGCTGAAGCTTTCTTT; cdr3_aa: CASSFRQGPRKAEAFF
d_call: -; v_call: TRBV30; clone_size: -; j_call: TRBJ1-6; cdr3_nt: TGTGCCTGGAGTGTGGGACTAACGGATTCACCCCTCCACTTT; cdr3_aa: CAWSVGLTDSPLHF
d_call: TRBD1; v_call: TRBV9; clone_size: -; j_call: TRBJ2-7; cdr3_nt: TGTGCCAGCAGCCCGAGACAGGGCTCCGAGCAGTACTTC; cdr3_aa: CASSPRQGSEQYF
d_call: -; v_call: TRBV7-6; clone_size: once; j_call: TRBJ2-3; cdr3_nt: TGTGCCAGCAGCTTCGACCGGGTAGATACGCAGTATTTT; cdr3_aa: CASSFDRVDTQYF
d_call: -; v_call: TRBV5-1; clone_size: -; j_call: TRBJ2-2; cdr3_nt: TGCGCCAGCAGCTTGGGGGGACGATTAACAACGGGCACCGGGGAGCTGTTTTTT; cdr3_aa: CASSLGGRLTTGTGELFF
d_call: TRBD1; v_call: TRBV27; clone_size: -; j_call: TRBJ1-4; cdr3_nt: TGTGCCAGCAGTTTATCGGCCCCGGACAGGGCCGCGCAAGCAACTAATGAAAAACTGTTTTTT; cdr3_aa: CASSLSAPDRAAQATNEKLFF
d_call: TRBD1; v_call: TRBV30; clone_size: -; j_call: TRBJ1-1; cdr3_nt: TGTGCCTGGAGGTCAGGGGGATACACTGAAGCTTTCTTT; cdr3_aa: CAWRSGGYTEAFF
d_call: -; v_call: TRBV21-1; clone_size: -; j_call: TRBJ1-6; cdr3_nt: TGTGCCAGCAGTACAAGGCTACACATACATCATAATTCACCCCTCCACTTT; cdr3_aa: CASSTRLHIHHNSPLHF
d_call: TRBD2; v_call: TRBV11-2; clone_size: -; j_call: TRBJ2-2; cdr3_nt: TGTGCCAGCAGCTTCCCGGGACTAGTGATCGGGGAGCTGTTTTTT; cdr3_aa: CASSFPGLVIGELFF
d_call: -; v_call: TRBV30; clone_size: -; j_call: TRBJ1-1; cdr3_nt: TGTGCCTTCGGACGGGTGAACACTGAAGCTTTCTTT; cdr3_aa: CAFGRVNTEAFF
d_call: -; v_call: TRBV20-1; clone_size: -; j_call: TRBJ1-1; cdr3_nt: TGCAGTGCCCAACGCACTGAAGCTTTCTTT; cdr3_aa: CSAQRTEAFF
d_call: -; v_call: TRBV14; clone_size: once; j_call: TRBJ2-7; cdr3_nt: TGTGCCAGCAGCCTATCCCCCCTGGTTTACGAGCAGTACTTC; cdr3_aa: CASSLSPLVYEQYF
d_call: -; v_call: TRBV7-9; clone_size: -; j_call: TRBJ2-5; cdr3_nt: TGTGCCAGCAGCCCTCACGTTATCGGACAAGTGGAGACCCAGTACTTC; cdr3_aa: CASSPHVIGQVETQYF
d_call: -; v_call: TRBV30; clone_size: -; j_call: TRBJ1-3; cdr3_nt: TGTGCCTGGGGGGGAGGGTTTTCTGGAAACACCATATATTTT; cdr3_aa: CAWGGGFSGNTIYF
d_call: -; v_call: TRBV27; clone_size: -; j_call: TRBJ2-1; cdr3_nt: TGTGCCAGCAGTTTAGGTCCGCCCTACAATGAGCAGTTCTTC; cdr3_aa: CASSLGPPYNEQFF
d_call: -; v_call: TRBV19; clone_size: -; j_call: TRBJ1-5; cdr3_nt: TGTGCCAGTAGTATAGAAGGAGGGGGCAATCAGCCCCAGCATTTT; cdr3_aa: CASSIEGGGNQPQHF
d_call: -; v_call: TRBV20-1; clone_size: -; j_call: TRBJ2-5; cdr3_nt: TGCAGTGCCGAATTACAAGAGACCCAGTACTTC; cdr3_aa: CSAELQETQYF
d_call: -; v_call: TRBV30; clone_size: -; j_call: TRBJ2-7; cdr3_nt: TGTGCCTGGAGTTTCGGGGCCTACAATGTCTACGAGCAGTACTTC; cdr3_aa: CAWSFGAYNVYEQYF
d_call: TRBD2; v_call: TRBV27; clone_size: -; j_call: TRBJ2-1; cdr3_nt: TGTGCCAGCAGTAACTTAATGACTAGCGGGACCTACAATGAGCAGTTCTTC; cdr3_aa: CASSNLMTSGTYNEQFF
d_call: TRBD2; v_call: TRBV7-2; clone_size: -; j_call: TRBJ2-1; cdr3_nt: TGTGCCAGCAGCTTCGCCCGGGGGGTGTACAATGAGCAGTTCTTC; cdr3_aa: CASSFARGVYNEQFF
d_call: TRBD2; v_call: TRBV2; clone_size: few; j_call: TRBJ2-7; cdr3_nt: TGTGCCAGCAATAACCCCGAGCGGGAGAGTCACTACGAGCAGTACTTC; cdr3_aa: CASNNPERESHYEQYF
d_call: -; v_call: TRBV7-9; clone_size: -; j_call: TRBJ2-3; cdr3_nt: TGTGCCAGCAGCCCAAATCTATCGCCCACAGATACGCAGTATTTT; cdr3_aa: CASSPNLSPTDTQYF
d_call: -; v_call: TRBV6-5; clone_size: -; j_call: TRBJ2-1; cdr3_nt: TGTGCCAGCAGTTACTCCGGGACGGCTTCTGGTGAGCAGTTCTTC; cdr3_aa: CASSYSGTASGEQFF
d_call: -; v_call: TRBV6-5; clone_size: -; j_call: TRBJ2-2; cdr3_nt: TGTGCCAGCAGTACAGATTGGGGCACCGGGGAGCTGTTTTTT; cdr3_aa: CASSTDWGTGELFF
d_call: -; v_call: TRBV27; clone_size: -; j_call: TRBJ2-1; cdr3_nt: TGTGCCAGCAGTTTATCGGTTCAGCACGGTGAGCAGTTCTTC; cdr3_aa: CASSLSVQHGEQFF
d_call: TRBD1; v_call: TRBV4-1; clone_size: -; j_call: TRBJ1-3; cdr3_nt: TGCGCCAGCAGCCAAGAGGCGACAGGGGCTAGCGGAAACACCATATATTTT; cdr3_aa: CASSQEATGASGNTIYF
d_call: TRBD2; v_call: TRBV7-2; clone_size: -; j_call: TRBJ2-7; cdr3_nt: TGTGCCAGCAGCCTCGGATGGACTAGCGGGTCTTACGAGCAGTACTTC; cdr3_aa: CASSLGWTSGSYEQYF
d_call: -; v_call: TRBV28; clone_size: -; j_call: TRBJ2-4; cdr3_nt: TGTGCCAGCAGTTTATCCGTCAGCCAAAACATTCAGTACTTC; cdr3_aa: CASSLSVSQNIQYF
d_call: -; v_call: TRBV5-1; clone_size: -; j_call: TRBJ2-7; cdr3_nt: TGCGCCAGCAGCTTGGCCCGCGGATACGAGCAGTACTTC; cdr3_aa: CASSLARGYEQYF
d_call: TRBD2; v_call: TRBV6-1; clone_size: -; j_call: TRBJ2-3; cdr3_nt: TGTGCCAGCAGCCGAGCGGGAGACAGGACAGATACGCAGTATTTT; cdr3_aa: CASSRAGDRTDTQYF
d_call: -; v_call: TRBV10-3; clone_size: -; j_call: TRBJ2-7; cdr3_nt: TGTGCCATCAGTGAGTCGCGCGGCTCCTACGAGCAGTACTTC; cdr3_aa: CAISESRGSYEQYF
d_call: TRBD2; v_call: TRBV7-6; clone_size: -; j_call: TRBJ2-1; cdr3_nt: TGTGCCAGCAGCTTTGGTGGGACTAGCGGAGGAACGGGTGAGCAGTTCTTC; cdr3_aa: CASSFGGTSGGTGEQFF
d_call: TRBD2; v_call: TRBV5-4; clone_size: -; j_call: TRBJ2-7; cdr3_nt: TGTGCCAGCAGCCAAGGGACTAGCGCGGACGAGCAGTACTTC; cdr3_aa: CASSQGTSADEQYF
d_call: TRBD2; v_call: TRBV2; clone_size: -; j_call: TRBJ2-3; cdr3_nt: TGTGCCAGCAGTGAATTGTCTAGCGGGAGAGGGTATGATACGCAGTATTTT; cdr3_aa: CASSELSSGRGYDTQYF
d_call: -; v_call: TRBV6-6; clone_size: -; j_call: TRBJ2-7; cdr3_nt: TGTGCCAGCAGGACAGGGCCAGCGGGAGAGCAGTACTTC; cdr3_aa: CASRTGPAGEQYF
d_call: TRBD2; v_call: TRBV7-2; clone_size: -; j_call: TRBJ2-7; cdr3_nt: TGTGCCAGCAGCTTCTATACCGGGGGTAGCGGGATCTTCTCCTACGAGCAGTACTTC; cdr3_aa: CASSFYTGGSGIFSYEQYF
d_call: TRBD2; v_call: TRBV12-5; clone_size: -; j_call: TRBJ2-1; cdr3_nt: TGTGCTAGTGGTTCTGGACTAGCGGCCTACAATGAGCAGTTCTTC; cdr3_aa: CASGSGLAAYNEQFF
d_call: TRBD2; v_call: TRBV6-5; clone_size: -; j_call: TRBJ2-7; cdr3_nt: TGTGCCAGCAGTTACACGTTAGCGGGCTACGAGCAGTACTTC; cdr3_aa: CASSYTLAGYEQYF
d_call: TRBD1; v_call: TRBV9; clone_size: -; j_call: TRBJ1-1; cdr3_nt: TGTGCCAGCAGCGTAGTGGGTAGGTGGGACAGGGGTAAAGCTTTCTTT; cdr3_aa: CASSVVGRWDRGKAFF
d_call: -; v_call: TRBV18; clone_size: -; j_call: TRBJ2-3; cdr3_nt: TGTGCCAGCTCATTAGCCGATTACACAGATACGCAGTATTTT; cdr3_aa: CASSLADYTDTQYF
d_call: -; v_call: TRBV15; clone_size: -; j_call: TRBJ2-7; cdr3_nt: TGTGCCACCAGCAGAGAAATTCAGGGCTCCTACGAGCAGTACTTC; cdr3_aa: CATSREIQGSYEQYF